The present T cell receptor beta chain was sequenced within a study of PD-1 blockade in classical Hodgkin lymphoma. Turning to the study itself: It was nivolumab at 3 mg/kg, given intravenously every 2 weeks, that patients received. General study results and limits: TCR diversity rose significantly by C4D1 in CD4+ but not CD8+ cells. Possibly reflecting disease activity or prior therapy, repertoire differences have causes that remain undefined. Newly diagnosed patients reportedly had lower baseline TCR diversity than healthy donors.

Regarding this clone: What it binds is unknown.

Assay used: immunoSEQ multiplex PCR; TCRdb lists only in-frame clones, some missing. The sample consists of 15,000 to 20,000 clones, about 75% of them appearing once. CDR1 ENHRY and CDR2 SYGVKD come from the germline V gene. Trimming took 6 bases from V and 6 from J; bases not matched to a gene: 9. CDR3 length equals 14 residues. The time point here: cycle 4 day 1 (C4D1), after around six weeks of nivolumab. Each patient's relapse followed autologous stem cell transplantation, and brentuximab vedotin exposure varied. Starting with thawed PBMCs, CD4+ T cells were purified by magnetic negative selection.

The clonotype comes from a human donor with classical Hodgkin lymphoma. The V call is TRBV10-3, the J call TRBJ2-7, with 9 nucleotides matching TRBD2. The starting material was CD4+ T cells from blood, obtained before the fourth cycle of nivolumab. In nucleotides, the CDR3 is TGTGCCATCAGGGGTTTAGCGGGAGTAGGCGAGCAGTACTTC. Its protein is CAIRGLAGVGEQYF.